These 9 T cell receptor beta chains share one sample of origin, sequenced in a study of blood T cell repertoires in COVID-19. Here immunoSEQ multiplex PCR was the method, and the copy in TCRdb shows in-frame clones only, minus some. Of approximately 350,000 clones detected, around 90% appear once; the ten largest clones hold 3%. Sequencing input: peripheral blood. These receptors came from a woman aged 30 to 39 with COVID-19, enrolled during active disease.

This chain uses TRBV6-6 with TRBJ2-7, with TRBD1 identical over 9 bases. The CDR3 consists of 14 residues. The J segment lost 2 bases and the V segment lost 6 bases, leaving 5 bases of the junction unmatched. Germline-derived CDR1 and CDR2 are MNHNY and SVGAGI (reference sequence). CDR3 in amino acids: CASRSGQGTYEQYF. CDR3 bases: TGTGCCAGCAGGTCGGGACAGGGAACCTACGAGCAGTACTTC.

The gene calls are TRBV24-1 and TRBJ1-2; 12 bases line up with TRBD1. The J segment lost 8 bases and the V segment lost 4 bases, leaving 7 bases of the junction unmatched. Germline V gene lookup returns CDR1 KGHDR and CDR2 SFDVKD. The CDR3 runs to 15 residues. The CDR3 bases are TGTGCCACCAGTGACCCGGGACAGGGGGCGGACGGCTACACCTTC. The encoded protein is CATSDPGQGADGYTF.

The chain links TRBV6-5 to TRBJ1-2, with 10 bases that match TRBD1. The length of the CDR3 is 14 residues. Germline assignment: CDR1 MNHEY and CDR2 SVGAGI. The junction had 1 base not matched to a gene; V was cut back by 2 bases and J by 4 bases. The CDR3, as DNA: TGTGCCAGCAGTTACGGGGACAGGGGCTATGGCTACACCTTC. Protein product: CASSYGDRGYGYTF.

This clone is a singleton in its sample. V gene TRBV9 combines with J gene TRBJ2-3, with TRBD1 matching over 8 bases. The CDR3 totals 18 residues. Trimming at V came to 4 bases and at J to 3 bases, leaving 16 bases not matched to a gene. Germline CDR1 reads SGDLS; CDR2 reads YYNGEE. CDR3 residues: CASSIRQGPTASTDTQYF. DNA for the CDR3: TGTGCCAGCAGCATCCGACAGGGGCCTACAGCTTCAACAGATACGCAGTATTTT.

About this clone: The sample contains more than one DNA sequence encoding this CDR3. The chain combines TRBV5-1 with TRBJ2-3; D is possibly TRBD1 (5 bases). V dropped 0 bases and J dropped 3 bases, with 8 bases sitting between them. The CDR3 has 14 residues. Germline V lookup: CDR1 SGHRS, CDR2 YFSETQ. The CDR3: CASSLGRGTDTQYF. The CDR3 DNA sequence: TGCGCCAGCAGCTTGGGTAGGGGAACAGATACGCAGTATTTT.

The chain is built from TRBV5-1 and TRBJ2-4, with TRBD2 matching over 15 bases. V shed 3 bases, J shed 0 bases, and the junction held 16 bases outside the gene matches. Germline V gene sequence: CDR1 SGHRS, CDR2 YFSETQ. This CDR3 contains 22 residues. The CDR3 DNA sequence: TGCGCCAGCAGCTCGTCCGGACCCGGGACTAGCGGGGGGTCCTTAGCCAAAAACATTCAGTACTTC. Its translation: CASSSSGPGTSGGSLAKNIQYF.

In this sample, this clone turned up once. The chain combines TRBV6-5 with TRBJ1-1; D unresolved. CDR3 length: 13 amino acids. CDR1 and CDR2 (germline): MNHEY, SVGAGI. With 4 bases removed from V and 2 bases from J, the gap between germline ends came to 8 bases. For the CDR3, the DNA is TGTGCCAGCAGTTCTCAGGTTAACACTGAAGCTTTCTTT. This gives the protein CASSSQVNTEAFF.

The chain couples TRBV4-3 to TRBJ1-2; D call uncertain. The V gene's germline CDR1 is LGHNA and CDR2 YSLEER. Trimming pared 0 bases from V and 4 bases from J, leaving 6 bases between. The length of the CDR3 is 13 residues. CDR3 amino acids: CASSQEALYGYTF. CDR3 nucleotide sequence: TGCGCCAGCAGCCAAGAGGCCCTCTATGGCTACACCTTC.

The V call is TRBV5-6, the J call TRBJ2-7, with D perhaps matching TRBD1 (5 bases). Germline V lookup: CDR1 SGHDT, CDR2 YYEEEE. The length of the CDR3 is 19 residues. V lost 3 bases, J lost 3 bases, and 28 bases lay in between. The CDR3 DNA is TGTGCCAGCAGCTACAGGCCGGCCAGATGGATAGCTAAAGGCTACGAGCAGTACTTC. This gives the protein CASSYRPARWIAKGYEQYF.